A selection of T cell receptor beta chains follows, all from one sample in a study of CD8+CD57+ T cells in acquired aplastic anemia. MiXCR was run by TCRdb on the reads, yielding one entry per CDR3 protein. This table holds about 420,000 distinct CDR3 sequences, roughly 64% found once. The sample consisted of sorted CD4+, CD8+, or CD8+CD57+ T cells (not recorded which) from PBMCs. These receptors were obtained from a human donor in good health, serving as a control. CDR3s leave out the opening cysteine and the closing phenylalanine or tryptophan. Rows give clone size only sometimes, using once, few, many, or a class for an expanded clone.

j_call	clone_size	v_call	cdr3_aa
TRBJ1-6	-	TRBV5-1	ASRSDTEKLLH
TRBJ2-7	-	TRBV20-1	SARHGTSSYEQY
TRBJ1-1	-	TRBV19	ASSEEPGDTEDF
TRBJ2-1	-	TRBV25-1	ASSDPGTGPYREQL
TRBJ1-6	-	TRBV7-2	ASSLDGSFNSHLH
TRBJ1-3	-	TRBV5-8	ASSVCPTGGNTIY
TRBJ1-2	many	TRBV7-2	ASSLAGQGAVGYT
TRBJ2-3	-	TRBV4-1	ASRQGGTDTQY
TRBJ1-6	few	TRBV12-3/TRBV12-4	ASSPRWENSPLH
TRBJ1-1	-	TRBV18	ASSPGQGRVNTEAF
TRBJ2-7	-	TRBV20-1	SATQALSGYEQY
TRBJ2-1	-	TRBV7-2	ASSLRGGATKEQF
TRBJ1-3	-	TRBV7-6	ASSLEPAVAMIY
TRBJ2-5	-	TRBV12-3/TRBV12-4	ASSPVIQEQETQY
TRBJ2-3	-	TRBV7-3	ASSIGLAGGSVADTQY
TRBJ2-1	-	TRBV2	ASSVAGGRGGEQF
TRBJ2-3	-	TRBV20-1	SASVWQGAADTQY
TRBJ1-2	-	TRBV7-2	ASSLVGDTEAFF
TRBJ1-2	-	TRBV20-1	SVTTGGPGGYT
TRBJ2-7	-	TRBV7-9	ASSRDGGGSANE
TRBJ1-4	many	TRBV30	AWGGQPNEKLF
TRBJ2-7	many	TRBV28	ASSWGFWYEQY
TRBJ2-7	-	TRBV9	ASSLTGSYKQY
TRBJ2-7	-	TRBV7-3	ASSPRASSTSGR
TRBJ2-5	many	TRBV10-3	AISGGPRETQY
TRBJ2-5	once	TRBV7-9	ASSLHGGETQY
TRBJ2-6	once	TRBV19	ASTMAGWAGTQSFGHVLT
TRBJ1-1	once	TRBV20-1	SASRFLEGTEAF
TRBJ2-7	-	TRBV7-9	ASSLGGGATYEQY
TRBJ2-1	once	TRBV10-3	AISEWSSGGNEQF
TRBJ1-1	many	TRBV10-3	AIRPGTAGTEAF
TRBJ2-7	-	TRBV7-4	ASSSDGGSCTEY
TRBJ2-3	once	TRBV7-8	ASSSGYTQC
TRBJ1-1	-	TRBV9	ASSALQGADTEAF
TRBJ2-2	-	TRBV7-2	ASSTRTAPVTGELF
TRBJ1-2	-	TRBV20-1	SARATAGGYT
TRBJ2-7	-	TRBV7-2	ASSFVQGLEQPQ
TRBJ1-3	-	TRBV2	ASSVRQPNNSGNTIY
TRBJ1-5	-	TRBV7-9	ASTARNQPQH
TRBJ1-6	many	TRBV20-1	SARGAGGRDNSPLH
TRBJ1-6	-	TRBV20-1	SARDRGQGNSPLH
TRBJ1-2	-	TRBV2	ASSEVVT
TRBJ1-6	-	TRBV20-1	SARGGTGTPLH
TRBJ2-5	-	TRBV7-7	ASSFRRLQETQY